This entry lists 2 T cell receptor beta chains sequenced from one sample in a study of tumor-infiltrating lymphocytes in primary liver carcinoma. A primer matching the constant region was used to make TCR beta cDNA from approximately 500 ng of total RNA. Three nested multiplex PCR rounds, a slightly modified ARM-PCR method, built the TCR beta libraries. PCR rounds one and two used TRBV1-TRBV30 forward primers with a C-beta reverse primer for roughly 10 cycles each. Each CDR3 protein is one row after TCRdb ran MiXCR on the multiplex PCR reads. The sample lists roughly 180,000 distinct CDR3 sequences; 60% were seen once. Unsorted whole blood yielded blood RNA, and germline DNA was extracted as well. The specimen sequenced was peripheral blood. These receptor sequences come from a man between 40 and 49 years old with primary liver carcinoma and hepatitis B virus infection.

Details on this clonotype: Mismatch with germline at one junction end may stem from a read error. The CDR3 DNA sequence: TGCAGCGTTTCTGCTAGCCTAGCGGGAGGTGAGCAGCTCTTC. Residues: CSVSASLAGGEQLF. The genes are TRBV29-1 and TRBJ2-1; 11 bases map to TRBD2. There are 14 residues in the CDR3. Per germline, CDR1 SQVTM and CDR2 ANQGSEA.

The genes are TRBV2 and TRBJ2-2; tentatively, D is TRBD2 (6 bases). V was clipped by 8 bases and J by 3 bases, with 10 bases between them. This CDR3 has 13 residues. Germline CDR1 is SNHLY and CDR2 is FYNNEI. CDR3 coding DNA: TGTGCCAGCGGGACTTCCTACACCGGGGAGCTGTTTTTT. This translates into CASGTSYTGELFF.